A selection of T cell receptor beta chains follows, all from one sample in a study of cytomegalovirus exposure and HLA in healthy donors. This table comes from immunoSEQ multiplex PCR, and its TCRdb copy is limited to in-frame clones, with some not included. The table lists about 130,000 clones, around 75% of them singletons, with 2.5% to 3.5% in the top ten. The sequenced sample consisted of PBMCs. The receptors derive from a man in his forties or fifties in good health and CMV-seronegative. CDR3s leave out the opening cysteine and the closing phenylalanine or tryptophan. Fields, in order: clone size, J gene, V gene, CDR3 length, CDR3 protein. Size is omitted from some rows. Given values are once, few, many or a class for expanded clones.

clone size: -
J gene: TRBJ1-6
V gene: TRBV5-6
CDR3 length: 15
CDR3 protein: ASSLGHRVSYNSPLH

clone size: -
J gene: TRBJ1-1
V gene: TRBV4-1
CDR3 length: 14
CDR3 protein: ASSHTPGHPNTEAF

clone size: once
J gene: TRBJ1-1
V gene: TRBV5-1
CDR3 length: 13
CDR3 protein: ASRPPGTANTEAF

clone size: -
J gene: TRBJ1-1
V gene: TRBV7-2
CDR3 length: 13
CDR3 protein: ASSPRQAPNTEAF

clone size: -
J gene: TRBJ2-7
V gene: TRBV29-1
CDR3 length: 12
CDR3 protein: SASGGQGLYEQY

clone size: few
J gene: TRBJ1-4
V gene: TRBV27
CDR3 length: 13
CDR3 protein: ASSSWGGVNEKLF

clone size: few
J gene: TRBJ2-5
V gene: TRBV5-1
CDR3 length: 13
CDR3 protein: ASSLEGAVQETQY

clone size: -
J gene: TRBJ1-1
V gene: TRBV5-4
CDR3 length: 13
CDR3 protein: ASSLVAGLNTEAF

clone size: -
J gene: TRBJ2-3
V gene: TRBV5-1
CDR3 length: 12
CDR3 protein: ASSLGWRTDTQY

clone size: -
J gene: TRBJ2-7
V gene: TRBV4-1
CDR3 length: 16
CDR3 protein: ASSQGFATSDRAYEQY

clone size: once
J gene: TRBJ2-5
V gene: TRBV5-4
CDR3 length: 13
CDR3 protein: ASSPLAGGGETQY

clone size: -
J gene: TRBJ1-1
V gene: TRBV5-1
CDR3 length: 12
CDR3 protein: ASSLVGREDLAF

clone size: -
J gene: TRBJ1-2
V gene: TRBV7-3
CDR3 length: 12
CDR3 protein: ASSLMGADYGYT

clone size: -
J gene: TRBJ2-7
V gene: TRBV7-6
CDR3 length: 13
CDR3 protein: ASSLGQGGIYEQY

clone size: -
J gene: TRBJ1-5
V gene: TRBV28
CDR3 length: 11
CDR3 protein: ASRTGSDQPQH

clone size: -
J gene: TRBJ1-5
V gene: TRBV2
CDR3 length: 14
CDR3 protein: ASSSRTGGGNQPQH

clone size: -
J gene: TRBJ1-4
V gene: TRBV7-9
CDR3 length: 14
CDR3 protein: ASSLGTGSINEKLF

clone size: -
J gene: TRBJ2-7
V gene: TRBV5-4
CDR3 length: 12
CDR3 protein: ASSQDRGSYEQY

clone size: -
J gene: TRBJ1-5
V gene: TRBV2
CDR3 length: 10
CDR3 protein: ASKGSGQPQH

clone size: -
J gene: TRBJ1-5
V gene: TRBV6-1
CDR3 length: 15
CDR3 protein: ASSEAPGRGGDQPQH

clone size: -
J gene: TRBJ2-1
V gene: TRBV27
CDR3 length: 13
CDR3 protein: ASSLSPSGIDEQF

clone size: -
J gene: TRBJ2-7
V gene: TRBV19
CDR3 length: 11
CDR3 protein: ASSVGQAYEQY

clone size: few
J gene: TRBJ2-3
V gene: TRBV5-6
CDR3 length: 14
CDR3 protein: ASTLTSGGPTDTQY

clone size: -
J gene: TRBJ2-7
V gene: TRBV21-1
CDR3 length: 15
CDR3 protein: ASSTSPTARGQYEQY

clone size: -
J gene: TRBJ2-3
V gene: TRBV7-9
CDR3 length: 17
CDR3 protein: ASSKQILVTQRSTDTQY

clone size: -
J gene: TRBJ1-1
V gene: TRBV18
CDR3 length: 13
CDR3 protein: ASSSGQGASTEAF

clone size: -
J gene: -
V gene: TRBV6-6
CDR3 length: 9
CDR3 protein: ASSYNYEQY

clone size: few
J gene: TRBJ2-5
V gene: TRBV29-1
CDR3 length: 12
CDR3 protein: SVPPGTGGETQY

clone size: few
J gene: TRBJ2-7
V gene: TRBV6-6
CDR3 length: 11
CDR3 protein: ASREGLIREQY

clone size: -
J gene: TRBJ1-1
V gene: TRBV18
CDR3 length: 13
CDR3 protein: ASSFPNRDTSEAF

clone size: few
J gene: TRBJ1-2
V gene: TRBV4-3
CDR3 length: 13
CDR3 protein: ASSRQDPDREGYT

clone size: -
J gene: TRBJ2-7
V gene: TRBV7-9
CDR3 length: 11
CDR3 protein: ASRRDREYEQY

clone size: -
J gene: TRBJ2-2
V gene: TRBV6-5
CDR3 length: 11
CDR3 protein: ASSHGTSGELF

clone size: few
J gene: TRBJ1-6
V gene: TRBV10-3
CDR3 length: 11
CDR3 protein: AISYGDNSPLH

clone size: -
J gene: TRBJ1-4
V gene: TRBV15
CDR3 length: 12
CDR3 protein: ATSTSATNEKLF

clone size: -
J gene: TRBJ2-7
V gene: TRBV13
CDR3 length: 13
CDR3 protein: ASSSRATSRYEQY

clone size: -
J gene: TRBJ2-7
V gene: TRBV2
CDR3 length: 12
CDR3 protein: ASSAPETGDEQY

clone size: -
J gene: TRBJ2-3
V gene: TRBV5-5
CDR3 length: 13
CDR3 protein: ASLLAVGGTDTQY

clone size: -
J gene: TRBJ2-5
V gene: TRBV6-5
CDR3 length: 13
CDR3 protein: ASGPYQGHSETQY

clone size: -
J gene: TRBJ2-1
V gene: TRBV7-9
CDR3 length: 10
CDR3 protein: ASIPTGDEQF

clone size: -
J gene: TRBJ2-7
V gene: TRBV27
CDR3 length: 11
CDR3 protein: TYSPRRTYEQY

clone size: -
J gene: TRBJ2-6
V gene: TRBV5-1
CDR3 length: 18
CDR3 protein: ASSLGPGQGELSGANVLT

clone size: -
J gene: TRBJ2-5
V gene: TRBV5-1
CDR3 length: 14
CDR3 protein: ASSLEGGTAGETQY

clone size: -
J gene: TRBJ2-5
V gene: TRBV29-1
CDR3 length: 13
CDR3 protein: SVARRTGGVETQY

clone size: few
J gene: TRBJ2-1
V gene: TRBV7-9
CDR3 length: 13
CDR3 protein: ASRPARTVYNEQF

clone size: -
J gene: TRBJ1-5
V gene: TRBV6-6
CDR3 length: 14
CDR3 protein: ASSSFSPGNNQPQH

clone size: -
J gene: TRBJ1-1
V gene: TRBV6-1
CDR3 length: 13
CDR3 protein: ASSNGQGRNTEAF

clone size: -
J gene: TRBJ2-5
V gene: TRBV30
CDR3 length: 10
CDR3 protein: AWSVLLETQY

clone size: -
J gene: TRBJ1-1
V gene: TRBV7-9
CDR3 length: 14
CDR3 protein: ASSPRTGEMNTEAF

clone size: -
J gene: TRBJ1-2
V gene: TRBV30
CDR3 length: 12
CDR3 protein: AWRREYASYGYT

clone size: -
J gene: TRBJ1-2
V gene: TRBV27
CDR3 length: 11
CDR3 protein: ASSLNRDYGYT

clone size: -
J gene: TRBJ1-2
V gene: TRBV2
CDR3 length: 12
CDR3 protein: ASRGQGSTDGYT

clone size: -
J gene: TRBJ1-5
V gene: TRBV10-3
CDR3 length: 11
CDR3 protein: AISGGGNQPQH

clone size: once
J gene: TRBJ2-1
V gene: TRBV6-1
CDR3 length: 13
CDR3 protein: ASSAGTGDYNEQF

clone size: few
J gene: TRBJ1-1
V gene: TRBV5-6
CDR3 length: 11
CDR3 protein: ASAGPPGTEAF

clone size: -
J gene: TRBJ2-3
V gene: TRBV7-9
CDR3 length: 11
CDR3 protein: ASSSGGPDTQY

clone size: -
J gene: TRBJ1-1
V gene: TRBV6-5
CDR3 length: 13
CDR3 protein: ASSYLQGSRAEAF

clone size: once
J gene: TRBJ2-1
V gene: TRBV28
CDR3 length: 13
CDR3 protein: ASRIGTGAYNEQF

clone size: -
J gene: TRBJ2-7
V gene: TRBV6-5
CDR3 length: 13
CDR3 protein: ASRVGQGTHYEQY

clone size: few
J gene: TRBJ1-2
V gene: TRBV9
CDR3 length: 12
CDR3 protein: ASSVDMEGYGYT